This T cell receptor (beta chain) was obtained from a study of shared clonotypes between healthy human individuals. As for the study in general: Three plates each covered CD4 naive and memory; CD8 naive two, CD8 memory one.

CDR1 is MNHEY, CDR2 SMNVEV, per germline (reference sequence). V shed 4 bases and J shed 1 base, with 17 bases lying between them. The CDR3 consists of 17 residues. The naive CD8 subset, CD45RO-negative cells positively selected for CCR7, excluded terminally differentiated effector memory CD45RA+ cells. The repertoire was sequenced with immunoSEQ multiplex PCR; TCRdb's copy has only in-frame clones and lacks some. This sample yields approximately 2,200,000 clones, of which about 92% are seen a single time; 1.5% to 2% belongs to the top ten. The sequenced sample was naive CD8+ T cells from PBMCs. This TCR came from a young man in good health. Some clones in this sample may be carry-over from other donors' samples. This chain links TRBV27 with TRBJ2-1, with TRBD2 as a possible D gene (6 bases). The DNA of the CDR3 is TGTGCCAGCAGTTCTCGACTAGTCGCCCGGTCCTACAATGAGCAGTTCTTC. Translating gives CASSSRLVARSYNEQFF.